Presented here are 30 T cell receptor beta chains from one specimen sequenced in a study of blood T cell repertoires in COVID-19. Produced via immunoSEQ multiplex PCR; TCRdb's table is partial and in-frame only. The profile shows 260,000 or so clones, more than 70% of them singletons. The sequenced sample consisted of PBMCs or T cells enriched from blood (not recorded which). The receptors were sampled from a woman in her thirties or forties with acute COVID-19.

This chain uses TRBV28 with TRBJ2-1; 7 bases align to TRBD1. This CDR3 comprises 15 residues. CDR1 is MDHEN and CDR2 is SYDVKM in the germline V gene. With V trimmed by 10 bases and J by 0 bases, 9 bases remained unmatched. The CDR3 sequence is CATIRAGGSYNEQFF. CDR3 coding DNA: TGTGCCACCATTCGGGCAGGGGGCTCCTACAATGAGCAGTTCTTC.

The V gene is TRBV28, the J gene TRBJ2-7, with 10 bases that match TRBD2. V trimming: 2 bases; J trimming: 2 bases; junction bases outside the gene matches: 9. The CDR3 totals 17 residues. Germline loops: CDR1 MDHEN, CDR2 SYDVKM. CDR3 nucleotide sequence: TGTGCCAGCAGTTTAGGACTAGCGGCCACCTCCCCCTACGAGCAGTACGTC. This sequence encodes CASSLGLAATSPYEQYV.

V usage is TRBV27 and J usage is TRBJ1-1; D remains ambiguous. Trimming removed 2 bases at V and 5 bases at J, with 9 bases between. In germline, CDR1 is MNHEY, CDR2 SMNVEV (reference sequence). CDR3 length: 13 residues. The CDR3 is CASSLDLRTEAFF. The CDR3 bases are TGTGCCAGCAGTTTAGACCTGAGGACTGAAGCTTTCTTT.

This chain uses TRBV28 with TRBJ1-6; TRBD1 aligns across 9 bases. Germline V gene sequence: CDR1 MDHEN, CDR2 SYDVKM. The CDR3 contains 15 residues. Losses at the gene ends were 4 bases for V and 9 bases for J; bases not matched to a gene: 7. The DNA for the CDR3 is TGTGCCAGCAGTTCGACAGGGGGAAAGTTTTCACCCCTCCACTTT. Its protein is CASSSTGGKFSPLHF. The full variable domain, in which reference TRBV28 and TRBJ1-6 provide the parts outside the CDR3, is DVKVTQSSRYLVKRTGEKVFLECVQDMDHENMFWYRQDPGLGLRLIYFSYDVKMKEKGDIPEGYSVSREKKERFSLILESASTNQTSMYLCASSSTGGKFSPLHFGNGTRLTVT.

The gene calls are TRBV5-4 and TRBJ2-1; tentative D call: TRBD2 (6 bases). Looked up from germline, CDR1 is SGHNT and CDR2 is YYREEE (reference sequence). The CDR3 sequence is 18 residues long. V was clipped by 2 bases and J by 1 base, with 19 bases between them. CDR3 coding DNA: TGTGCCAGCAGCTTACGGTTTAGATTGGCGGGATCCTACAATGAGCAGTTCTTC. Translated, it gives CASSLRFRLAGSYNEQFF.

The genes are TRBV18 and TRBJ1-5, with 9 bases lining up with TRBD1. The J segment lost 2 bases and the V segment lost 6 bases, leaving 5 bases of the junction unmatched. This CDR3 has 15 amino acids. CDR1 and CDR2 from the germline V gene are KGHSH and LQKENI. CDR3 coding DNA: TGTGCCAGCTCGCAACAGGGGGCTGGCAATCAGCCCCAGCATTTT. Its translation: CASSQQGAGNQPQHF.

The chain employs TRBV2 and TRBJ1-2, with D possibly TRBD1 on 5 matching bases. The ends were cut back, 4 bases at V and 0 bases at J, with 9 bases in the middle. The CDR3 covers 14 residues. CDR1 is SNHLY and CDR2 is FYNNEI in the germline V gene. The CDR3 sequence is CASSVDTANYGYTF. The CDR3 DNA reads TGTGCCAGCAGTGTGGACACAGCTAACTATGGCTACACCTTC.

This sequence joins TRBV10-3 and TRBJ2-6; 8 bases map to TRBD1. Germline CDR1 is ENHRY and CDR2 is SYGVKD. The CDR3 has 16 amino acids. With V trimmed by 4 bases and J by 4 bases, 6 bases remained unmatched. The CDR3 spells CAISGQGSSGANVLTF. CDR3 bases: TGTGCCATCAGTGGACAGGGGTCTTCCGGGGCCAACGTCCTGACTTTC.

V usage is TRBV10-3 and J usage is TRBJ1-5, with D maybe TRBD1 (6 bases). This CDR3 is built from 13 residues. The germline V gene encodes CDR1 ENHRY and CDR2 SYGVKD. V was clipped by 10 bases and J by 4 bases, with 14 bases between them. CDR3 amino acids: CATSGEGNQPQHF. The CDR3 DNA reads TGTGCCACCTCAGGGGAGGGAAATCAGCCCCAGCATTTT.

This chain joins TRBV7-2 and TRBJ2-7; 8 bases are shared with TRBD2. V was clipped by 1 base and J by 3 bases; unmatched bases: 5. Per the germline V gene, CDR1 is SGHTA and CDR2 is FQGNSA. This CDR3 has 15 amino acids. CDR3 coding DNA: TGTGCCAGCAGCTTAGGAAGCGGGAGTAACTACGAGCAGTACTTC. It yields the protein CASSLGSGSNYEQYF. Supplemented by reference TRBV7-2 and TRBJ2-7, the full variable domain reads GAGVSQSPSNKVTEKGKDVELRCDPISGHTALYWYRQSLGQGLEFLIYFQGNSAPDKSGLPSDRFSAERTGGSVSTLTIQRTQQEDSAVYLCASSLGSGSNYEQYFGPGTRLTVT.

V and J are TRBV7-2 and TRBJ2-7, with a possible D match to TRBD1 (6 bases). V lost 3 bases to trimming and J lost 3 bases, with 12 bases between them. CDR3 length: 14 amino acids. Germline CDR1 is SGHTA and CDR2 is FQGNSA. The CDR3, as DNA: TGTGCCAGCAGCTTTGACAGGAGTCACTACGAGCAGTACTTC. This codes for CASSFDRSHYEQYF.

This chain uses TRBV28 with TRBJ2-2; D is unclear. Per the germline V gene, CDR1 is MDHEN and CDR2 is SYDVKM. Between the trimmed V and J ends, which lost 6 bases and 5 bases, there was a span of 7 bases. This CDR3 has 12 residues. CDR3 sequence (DNA): TGTGCCAGCAGCCTCGGGACCGGGGAGCTGTTTTTT. It encodes CASSLGTGELFF.

The V call is TRBV18, the J call TRBJ2-2; 10 bases map to TRBD2. The CDR3 totals 18 residues. The ends lost 3 bases at V and 6 bases at J; junction bases unmatched: 13. CDR1 and CDR2 (germline): KGHSH, LQKENI. CDR3 nucleotide sequence: TGTGCCAGCTCACCGCAGAGGGGGCTAGCGGGAGTTCCCGGGGAGCTGTTTTTT. Protein product: CASSPQRGLAGVPGELFF.

The V gene is TRBV9, the J gene TRBJ2-7, with TRBD2 matching over 9 bases. The CDR3 has 16 residues. The germline V gene has CDR1 SGDLS and CDR2 YYNGEE. V lost 1 base to trimming and J lost 5 bases; unmatched junction nucleotides: 10. The CDR3 DNA sequence: TGTGCCAGCAGCGTAAGCGGCGGGAGGGCCTCTGACGAGCAGTACTTC. Its translation: CASSVSGGRASDEQYF.

DNA of the CDR3: TGTGCCAGCTCACAGTTCTCCTCCCCAGGCAACCCTAACTATGGCTACACCTTC. Its translation is CASSQFSSPGNPNYGYTF. The chain recombines TRBV18 with TRBJ1-2; D is unresolved. Germline V lookup: CDR1 KGHSH, CDR2 LQKENI. The length of the CDR3 is 18 residues. The V end was cut by 4 bases, the J end by 0 bases, with 21 bases between.

The chain recombines TRBV5-8 with TRBJ1-4, with 8 nucleotides matching TRBD1. Trimming at V came to 7 bases and at J to 6 bases, leaving 11 bases not matched to a gene. Germline loops: CDR1 SGHTS, CDR2 YDEGEE. CDR3 length: 15 amino acids. This CDR3 reads CASLLSGQGHEKLFF. CDR3 DNA sequence: TGTGCCAGCTTGTTATCAGGACAGGGTCATGAAAAACTGTTTTTT.

The chain carries TRBV5-5 and TRBJ2-1; TRBD2 agrees at 8 bases. This CDR3 contains 13 residues. Trimming removed 4 bases from V and 7 bases from J; junction bases left unmatched: 4. Per the germline V gene, CDR1 is SGHKS and CDR2 is YYEKEE (reference sequence). This CDR3 is CASSQGLGNEQFF. The CDR3 DNA sequence: TGTGCCAGCAGCCAGGGACTAGGGAATGAGCAGTTCTTC.

This rearrangement joins TRBV30 to TRBJ1-5; the D is unclear. Germline V gives CDR1 GTSNPN, CDR2 SVGIG (reference sequence). The CDR3 runs to 13 residues. The V end was cut by 0 bases, the J end by 7 bases, with 10 bases between. CDR3: CAWSVAGEQPQHF. The CDR3 DNA is TGTGCCTGGAGTGTCGCAGGTGAGCAGCCCCAGCATTTT.

This sequence joins TRBV7-9 and TRBJ2-3, with unresolved D. Germline V lookup: CDR1 SEHNR, CDR2 FQNEAQ (reference sequence). Deletions cut 1 base from V and 14 bases from J, with 10 bases between. CDR3 length: 11 residues. CDR3 in amino acids: CASSLGVSLYF. For the CDR3, the DNA is TGTGCCAGCAGCTTAGGTGTATCGTTGTATTTT.

J is TRBJ2-2 and V is TRBV7-2; 8 bases agree with TRBD1. Germline CDR1 is SGHTA and CDR2 is FQGNSA. The V segment lost 6 bases and the J segment 3 bases; nucleotides outside the gene matches: 9. The CDR3 sequence is 16 residues long. The CDR3: CASSSGTGVYTGELFF. The CDR3 DNA reads as TGTGCCAGCAGTTCAGGGACAGGCGTATACACCGGGGAGCTGTTTTTT.

The CDR3, as DNA: TGTGCCAGTAGTATATTGGCTAGCGGGAAAACAGATACGCAGTATTTT. Its translation is CASSILASGKTDTQYF. The V and J genes are TRBV19 and TRBJ2-3, with TRBD2 matching over 9 bases. Germline loops: CDR1 LNHDA, CDR2 SQIVND (reference sequence). The CDR3 loop spans 16 amino acids. The trim removed 2 bases at V and 3 bases at J, leaving 6 bases unmatched.

On this clone: Within the sample, other DNA sequences also encode this same CDR3. This chain uses TRBV3-1 (or the pseudogene TRBV3-2) with TRBJ1-1; D gene unclear. This CDR3 has 12 amino acids. The germline V gene has CDR1 LGHDT and CDR2 YNNKEL (reference sequence). V shed 3 bases and J shed 1 base, with 3 bases lying between them. The CDR3 reads CASSQRNTEAFF. The DNA of the CDR3 is TGTGCCAGCAGCCAGAGGAACACTGAAGCTTTCTTT.

The chain joins TRBV9 to TRBJ1-5; D is uncertain. V was trimmed by 0 bases and J by 6 bases, leaving 13 bases between them. This CDR3 has 15 residues. CDR1 is SGDLS and CDR2 is YYNGEE in the germline V gene. CDR3 DNA sequence: TGTGCCAGCAGCGTAGATGAGGGATCGGGTCAGCCCCAGCATTTT. It translates to CASSVDEGSGQPQHF.

V usage is TRBV2 and J usage is TRBJ2-5; 8 bases match TRBD2. The V segment lost 5 bases and the J segment 3 bases; nucleotides outside the gene matches: 8. The CDR3 has 15 amino acids. The germline V gene has CDR1 SNHLY and CDR2 FYNNEI. The CDR3 protein is CASSSPGGSEETQYF. The CDR3, as DNA: TGTGCCAGCAGTTCTCCGGGAGGGTCTGAAGAGACCCAGTACTTC.

V is TRBV27 and J is TRBJ1-5; TRBD1 matches 7 bases. V was pared by 6 bases and J by 6 bases, with 2 bases of the junction left unmatched. Looked up from germline, CDR1 is MNHEY and CDR2 is SMNVEV (reference sequence). The CDR3 runs to 12 residues. CDR3: CASRTGIQPQHF. The CDR3 DNA is TGTGCCAGCAGGACAGGGATTCAGCCCCAGCATTTT.

The chain employs TRBV6-5 and TRBJ2-7, with D tentatively TRBD2 (5 bases). The CDR3 length is 16 residues. V lost 0 bases and J lost 2, with 14 bases in between. Germline assignment: CDR1 MNHEY and CDR2 SVGAGI. CDR3 in amino acids: CASSYSRAVEAYEQYF. Written as DNA, the CDR3 is TGTGCCAGCAGTTACTCGCGGGCAGTGGAGGCCTACGAGCAGTACTTC.

V usage is TRBV5-6 and J usage is TRBJ1-1, with 7 bases fitting TRBD1. V was pared by 4 bases and J by 5 bases, with 11 bases of the junction left unmatched. The CDR3 spans 15 residues. CDR1 is SGHDT, CDR2 YYEEEE, per germline. The CDR3 reads CASSRLQGYVTEAFF. The CDR3 DNA sequence: TGTGCCAGCAGCCGGCTACAGGGGTATGTAACTGAAGCTTTCTTT.

The rearrangement joins TRBV25-1 to TRBJ1-2; D is possibly TRBD1 (5 bases). V lost 8 bases and J 4 bases, leaving 20 bases between the germline ends. This CDR3 has 15 residues. Germline CDR1 and CDR2: MGHDK and SYGVNS. CDR3 nucleotides: TGTGCCAGCTCGCGGGGGATGCTTGAGACCTATGGCTACACCTTC. This translates into CASSRGMLETYGYTF.

The chain is built from TRBV27 and TRBJ2-2, with 10 positions matching TRBD2. The junction had 3 bases not matched to a gene; V was cut back by 6 bases and J by 5 bases. Germline CDR1 and CDR2: MNHEY and SMNVEV (reference sequence). The CDR3 spans 14 residues. CDR3 residues: CASRPAGGTGELFF. CDR3 coding DNA: TGTGCCAGCAGACCAGCGGGGGGGACCGGGGAGCTGTTTTTT.

The chain is built from TRBV2 and TRBJ2-1; TRBD1 matches at 12 bases. CDR3 length: 16 amino acids. Germline lookup yields CDR1 SNHLY and CDR2 FYNNEI. After removal of 6 bases from V and 7 bases from J, the junction contained 10 bases not matched to a gene. The CDR3 DNA follows: TGTGCCAGCAGGACTCCGGGACAGGGGGCTTTGAATGAGCAGTTCTTC. This encodes CASRTPGQGALNEQFF.